A single sample is the source of the 20 T cell receptor beta chains below, sequenced in a study of T cells in Graves' hyperthyroidism and ophthalmopathy. It was RNA transcripts that yielded the amplified TCR beta CDR3 regions. The HTBI set primed first-round TCR CDR3 RT-PCR. MiXCR, run by TCRdb on the multiplex PCR reads, gives a single entry per CDR3 protein. The sample has approximately 400,000 distinct CDR3 sequences; roughly 25% are singletons. Sequencing was carried out using blood. Receptors originate from a man between 45 and 60 years old with Graves' hyperthyroidism.

The rearrangement joins TRBV12-3 or TRBV12-4 to TRBJ2-6; D is unresolved. CDR3 size: 14 residues. V lost 8 bases to trimming and J lost 0 bases, with 8 bases between them. For the CDR3, the DNA is TGTGCCAGCCAGCTGAGCTCTGGGGCCAACGTCCTGACTTTC. This translates into CASQLSSGANVLTF.

This clonotype came up a few times. The chain carries TRBV12-3 or TRBV12-4 and TRBJ1-1; D unresolved. This CDR3 region has 13 residues. V dropped 6 bases and J dropped 5 bases, with 13 bases sitting between them. CDR3 in amino acids: CASSTRDGTEAFF. The CDR3 DNA reads TGTGCCAGCAGCACGCGAGATGGGACTGAAGCTTTCTTT.

This clonotype was counted at least ten times. The chain recombines TRBV5-6 with TRBJ2-1; 8 bases are a match to TRBD2. Trimming at V came to 3 bases and at J to 0 bases, leaving 2 bases not matched to a gene. From germline, CDR1 is SGHDT and CDR2 YYEEEE. The CDR3 loop spans 15 amino acids. CDR3 residues: CASSSGGSSYNEQFF. The CDR3 DNA reads as TGTGCCAGCAGCTCGGGGGGGAGCTCCTACAATGAGCAGTTCTTC.

This clonotype was counted a few times. This chain uses TRBV12-3 or TRBV12-4 with TRBJ2-1, with 7 bases that match TRBD2. Losses at the gene ends were 2 bases for V and 4 bases for J; bases not matched to a gene: 8. This CDR3 region has 16 residues. In DNA, the CDR3 is TGTGCCAGCAGTTTAAGACTAGCCGGGGAATACAATGAGCAGTTCTTC. Translation: CASSLRLAGEYNEQFF.

Ten or more counts support this clonotype. The gene calls are TRBV12-3 or TRBV12-4 and TRBJ2-7; 10 bases map to TRBD1. This CDR3 spans 15 amino acids. The V and J ends lost 2 bases and 2 bases, in that order; junction bases with no gene match: 3. In DNA form, the CDR3 reads TGTGCCAGCAGTTTAATAGGGACAGGGGCCTACGAGCAGTACTTC. It codes for CASSLIGTGAYEQYF.

This clonotype was counted many times. The chain carries TRBV6-5 and TRBJ2-3; D possibly corresponds to TRBD1 (5 bases). The CDR3 contains 18 residues. Germline CDR1 reads MNHEY; CDR2 reads SVGAGI. V lost 2 bases and J lost 0, with 18 bases in between. The CDR3 region is CASSYEGLGRSSTDTQYF. In DNA, the CDR3 is TGTGCCAGCAGTTACGAAGGTCTGGGGCGGTCTAGCACAGATACGCAGTATTTT.

The chain combines TRBV30 with TRBJ1-5, with D possibly TRBD1 on 5 matching bases. The CDR3 length is 13 residues. Per the germline V gene, CDR1 is GTSNPN and CDR2 is SVGIG (reference sequence). With 4 bases removed from V and 5 bases from J, the gap between germline ends came to 12 bases. The chain's CDR3 is CAWTVGLDQPQHF. DNA of the CDR3: TGTGCCTGGACAGTGGGGCTTGATCAGCCCCAGCATTTT.

The J gene is TRBJ1-2, the V gene TRBV6-1, with no clear D. Per the germline V gene, CDR1 is MNHNS and CDR2 is SASEGT. Trimming removed 7 bases at V and 8 bases at J, with 11 bases between. The CDR3 has 11 residues. The CDR3: CASTRREGYTF. For the CDR3, the DNA is TGTGCCAGCACTCGACGTGAAGGCTACACCTTC.

This clonotype was seen many times. The V call is TRBV2, the J call TRBJ2-1, with 9 nucleotides matching TRBD2. V trimming: 6 bases; J trimming: 3 bases; junction bases outside the gene matches: 6. Germline V gene data show CDR1 as SNHLY and CDR2 as FYNNEI. This CDR3 contains 15 residues. This CDR3 reads CASSRLAANYNEQFF. The CDR3 DNA is TGTGCCAGCAGCAGACTAGCGGCGAACTACAATGAGCAGTTCTTC.

This clonotype was counted only a few times. The chain links TRBV18 to TRBJ2-1; 8 bases map to TRBD2. The trim removed 2 bases at V and 10 bases at J, leaving 13 bases unmatched. CDR1 is KGHSH and CDR2 is LQKENI in the germline V gene. The CDR3 is 16 residues long. CDR3 in amino acids: CASSPAAAGGAYEQFF. The CDR3, as DNA: TGTGCCAGCTCACCAGCCGCGGCGGGAGGAGCATACGAGCAGTTCTTC.

This rearrangement joins TRBV3-1 to TRBJ2-3; D is tentatively TRBD1 or TRBD2 (5 bases each). Germline assignment: CDR1 LGHDT and CDR2 YNNKEL (reference sequence). This CDR3 has 14 amino acids. The V end was cut by 2 bases, the J end by 4 bases, with 10 bases between. The CDR3 loop reads CASSQRDGADTQYF. The CDR3 bases are TGTGCCAGCAGCCAAAGGGACGGAGCAGATACGCAGTATTTT.

Only a few counts were recorded for this clonotype. The chain recombines TRBV5-1 with TRBJ2-1; unclear D gene. This CDR3 is built from 15 residues. Deletions cut 0 bases from V and 1 base from J, with 8 bases between. CDR1 SGHRS and CDR2 YFSETQ come from the germline V gene. This CDR3 is CASSLAEISYNEQFF. The CDR3 DNA reads as TGCGCCAGCAGCTTGGCAGAAATTTCCTACAATGAGCAGTTCTTC. The variable domain in full, with the rest retrieved from reference TRBV5-1 and TRBJ2-1, is KAGVTQTPRYLIKTRGQQVTLSCSPISGHRSVSWYQQTPGQGLQFLFEYFSETQRNKGNFPGRFSGRQFSNSRSEMNVSTLELGDSALYLCASSLAEISYNEQFFGPGTRLTVL.

The rearrangement links TRBV5-8 to TRBJ2-7; a weak D match, TRBD1 (6 bases). This CDR3 contains 17 residues. Germline V CDR1 and CDR2: SGHTS, YDEGEE. Trimming removed 4 bases at V and 1 base at J, with 21 bases between. As DNA, the CDR3 is TGTGCCAGCAGCCTATCAGATAGGTCTGGGACATCCTACGAGCAGTACTTC. Amino acids: CASSLSDRSGTSYEQYF.

This clonotype came up many times. The chain has TRBV28 and TRBJ1-1; D call uncertain. Germline lookup yields CDR1 MDHEN and CDR2 SYDVKM. There are 14 residues in the CDR3. V was pared by 4 bases and J by 6 bases, with 15 bases between. The CDR3 reads CASSSKISISEAFF. CDR3 bases: TGTGCCAGCAGTTCCAAGATCAGCATTTCTGAAGCTTTCTTT.

This clonotype turned up a few times. This chain connects TRBV19 to TRBJ1-4; perhaps TRBD1 as D (6 bases). The V and J ends lost 2 bases and 7 bases respectively, with 11 bases between them. CDR3 length equals 14 residues. Germline V gene lookup returns CDR1 LNHDA and CDR2 SQIVND (reference sequence). The CDR3 loop reads CASSILGGGEKLFF. CDR3 bases: TGTGCCAGTAGTATACTCGGAGGGGGTGAAAAACTGTTTTTT.

V is TRBV6-1 and J is TRBJ1-2; a possible D gene is TRBD1 (6 bases). Trimming took off 8 bases at V and 5 bases at J, with 18 bases between the two ends. The CDR3 is 14 residues long. The germline V gene has CDR1 MNHNS and CDR2 SASEGT. The CDR3 DNA reads TGTGCCAGCGCCATGGAAGGGGGTGTATATGGCTACACCTTC. Protein product: CASAMEGGVYGYTF.

For this clonotype: This could be a read error, since a much larger clone is one nucleotide away. J is TRBJ1-2 and V is TRBV11-3, with D hard to call. Germline loops: CDR1 SGHNT, CDR2 YENEEA. The CDR3 runs 14 residues. This CDR3 is CVSSLEGRSYGYTF. The CDR3 DNA reads TGTGTCAGCAGCTTAGAGGGTCGTTCCTATGGCTACACCTTC.

This clonotype was seen more than once but under ten times. V gene TRBV28 combines with J gene TRBJ2-1; D possibly matches TRBD1 or TRBD2 (5 bases each). The CDR3 loop spans 15 amino acids. The V end lost 3 bases, the J end lost 4 bases, and 13 bases lay between the germline ends. Germline values: CDR1 MDHEN, CDR2 SYDVKM. The CDR3 DNA is TGTGCCAGCAGTTTTGGGCAGGGACGATACAATGAGCAGTTCTTC. Its protein product is CASSFGQGRYNEQFF. Full variable domain (outside the CDR3, taken from reference TRBV28 and TRBJ2-1): DVKVTQSSRYLVKRTGEKVFLECVQDMDHENMFWYRQDPGLGLRLIYFSYDVKMKEKGDIPEGYSVSREKKERFSLILESASTNQTSMYLCASSFGQGRYNEQFFGPGTRLTVL.

This chain uses TRBV6-1 with TRBJ2-4; D is perhaps TRBD2 (5 bases). Germline V gene sequence: CDR1 MNHNS, CDR2 SASEGT. Trimming removed 3 bases from V and 6 bases from J, with 9 bases in between. The CDR3 is 13 residues long. CDR3: CASSDRGLNIQYF. The CDR3, as DNA: TGTGCCAGCAGTGACCGGGGATTAAACATTCAGTACTTC.

The chain carries TRBV9 and TRBJ2-1, with D possibly matching TRBD2 (5 bases). CDR3 length: 13 residues. V gave up 5 bases and J gave up 10 bases, with 16 bases separating them. CDR1 is SGDLS, CDR2 YYNGEE, per germline. The CDR3 coding sequence is TGTGCCAGCAGTTCGACTATGCGCACGGAGCAGTTCTTC. The encoded protein is CASSSTMRTEQFF.